The 15 T cell receptor beta chains presented below share a single source sample, sequenced in a study of siplizumab effects on memory and regulatory T cells. As described, mixed lymphocyte reaction cells underwent coculture at 37°C for a duration of more than five days. Method: immunoSEQ multiplex PCR; TCRdb's copy keeps in-frame clones and lacks some. The sample yields 20,000 or so clones, about 45% seen once. These receptors are not linked to any known antigen. Sequences were obtained from CFSE-low (dividing) CD4+ T cells sorted from an allogeneic mixed lymphocyte reaction. These receptors were obtained from a human donor in good health; the cells came from an allogeneic mixed lymphocyte reaction. Some clones in this sample may be carry-over from other donors' samples.

This clone was observed a handful of times. CDR3 sequence: CASSPDPTGELFF. CDR3 in DNA: TGTGCCAGCAGCCCGGACCCCACCGGGGAGCTGTTTTTT. V usage is TRBV7-3 and J usage is TRBJ2-2; no firm D call. The CDR3 covers 13 residues. Germline V CDR1 and CDR2: SGHTA, FQGTGA. Trimming removed 5 bases at V and 4 bases at J, with 8 bases between.

This chain connects TRBV19 to TRBJ2-3; D uncertain. The V and J ends lost 10 bases and 0 bases respectively, with 8 bases between them. The CDR3 sequence is 12 residues long. Germline V lookup: CDR1 LNHDA, CDR2 SQIVND (reference sequence). In nucleotides, the CDR3 is TGTGCCACCGAATCTAGCACAGATACGCAGTATTTT. It translates to CATESSTDTQYF. Complete variable domain (other parts from reference TRBV19 and TRBJ2-3): DGGITQSPKYLFRKEGQNVTLSCEQNLNHDAMYWYRQDPGQGLRLIYYSQIVNDFQKGDIAEGYSVSREKKESFPLTVTSAQKNPTAFYLCATESSTDTQYFGPGTRLTVL.

This CDR3 reads CASKGGGETQYF. The CDR3 bases are TGTGCCAGCAAAGGGGGGGGAGAGACCCAGTACTTC. V usage is TRBV2 and J usage is TRBJ2-5, with D possibly being TRBD2 (7 bases). Germline CDR1 reads SNHLY; CDR2 reads FYNNEI. V dropped 7 bases and J dropped 4 bases, with 10 bases sitting between them. The CDR3 has 12 amino acids.

The rearrangement joins TRBV30 to TRBJ1-1; D gene unclear. Trimming stripped 2 bases from V and 8 bases from J, with 12 bases between. CDR1 and CDR2 (germline): GTSNPN, SVGIG (reference sequence). The CDR3 has 12 residues. DNA of the CDR3: TGTGCCTGGAGTCCCCAGCGGGTAGAAGCTTTCTTT. It codes for CAWSPQRVEAFF. The whole variable domain, filled in from reference TRBV30 and TRBJ1-1, reads SQTIHQWPATLVQPVGSPLSLECTVEGTSNPNLYWYRQAAGRGLQLLFYSVGIGQISSEVPQNLSASRPQDRQFILSSKKLLLSDSGFYLCAWSPQRVEAFFGQGTRLTVV.

The chain uses TRBV10-3 and TRBJ2-7; 10 positions match TRBD2. V shed 10 bases, J shed 4 bases, and the junction held 16 bases outside the gene matches. Germline V gives CDR1 ENHRY, CDR2 SYGVKD. The CDR3 sequence is 16 residues long. CDR3 nucleotide sequence: TGTGCCAGCAGCGACAGGGGTGTTAGCGGGAGGTACGAGCAGTACTTC. It is translated as CASSDRGVSGRYEQYF.

V usage is TRBV5-1 and J usage is TRBJ1-6, with D possibly TRBD1 on 5 matching bases. CDR3 length: 17 amino acids. Trimming pared 4 bases from V and 8 bases from J, leaving 22 bases between. Germline CDR1 SGHRS, CDR2 YFSETQ. The CDR3: CASSHSQATLGDSPLHF. CDR3 coding DNA: TGCGCCAGCAGCCATTCACAGGCCACGCTCGGGGATTCACCCCTCCACTTT.

This rearrangement joins TRBV18 to TRBJ2-7; 7 bases align to TRBD2. Germline values: CDR1 KGHSH, CDR2 LQKENI. The CDR3 contains 15 residues. The trim removed 4 bases at V and 1 base at J, leaving 7 bases unmatched. The CDR3 loop reads CASSLAGGLSYEQYF. CDR3 nucleotides: TGTGCCAGCTCACTAGCGGGCGGCTTGTCCTACGAGCAGTACTTC.

This chain connects TRBV18 to TRBJ2-3, with 10 bases matching TRBD2. The J segment lost 5 bases and the V segment lost 3 bases, leaving 8 bases of the junction unmatched. Germline V gives CDR1 KGHSH, CDR2 LQKENI. CDR3 length equals 16 residues. The CDR3 region is CASSPISGRAIDTQYF. The CDR3 DNA follows: TGTGCCAGCTCACCGATCAGCGGGAGGGCGATAGATACGCAGTATTTT.

The chain carries TRBV5-4 and TRBJ1-1; D not certain. This CDR3 contains 14 residues. CDR1 and CDR2 from the germline V gene are SGHNT and YYREEE (reference sequence). The germline V and J ends were trimmed by 4 bases and 3 bases, with 13 bases remaining between them. The CDR3: CASSQPGRYTEAFF. The CDR3 DNA reads as TGTGCCAGCAGCCAGCCCGGGAGGTACACTGAAGCTTTCTTT.

This chain uses TRBV6-6 with TRBJ1-2; TRBD1 might be the D (5 bases). The V end was cut by 4 bases, the J end by 2 bases, with 8 bases between. CDR3 length equals 13 residues. Germline V gives CDR1 MNHNY, CDR2 SVGAGI (reference sequence). The CDR3 DNA follows: TGTGCCAGCAGTTCCAGGGAAAACTATGGCTACACCTTC. Translating it yields CASSSRENYGYTF.

The chain recombines TRBV19 with TRBJ1-2; perhaps TRBD1 as D (5 bases). Per germline, CDR1 LNHDA and CDR2 SQIVND (reference sequence). V was clipped by 3 bases and J by 9 bases, with 20 bases between them. There are 15 residues in the CDR3. The DNA of the CDR3 is TGTGCCAGTAGTATCTGGGGACGGCAGTTGGGGAGCTACACCTTC. Amino acids: CASSIWGRQLGSYTF.

The chain employs TRBV5-1 and TRBJ2-1; D is perhaps TRBD1 (5 bases). V lost 0 bases to trimming and J lost 9 bases, with 13 bases between them. Germline-derived CDR1 and CDR2 are SGHRS and YFSETQ. The CDR3 extends over 14 amino acids. Here the CDR3 DNA reads TGCGCCAGCAGCTTGGTGCAGGGTCCGGCTGAGCAGTTCTTC. This encodes CASSLVQGPAEQFF.

In this sample, this clone turned up many times. The genes are TRBV7-9 and TRBJ2-5; TRBD1 might be the D (6 bases). The V gene's germline CDR1 is SEHNR and CDR2 FQNEAQ (reference sequence). The CDR3 consists of 15 residues. V was shortened by 3 bases and J by 2 bases, with 13 bases between the two germline ends. The CDR3 sequence is CASSFLVQGQETQYF. The CDR3 nucleotides read TGTGCCAGCAGCTTCTTGGTTCAGGGGCAAGAGACCCAGTACTTC.

J is TRBJ2-5 and V is TRBV9, with TRBD2 matching over 14 bases. This CDR3 is 23 amino acids long. Unmatched junction bases numbered 21, after V lost 0 bases and J lost 2 bases. Germline loops: CDR1 SGDLS, CDR2 YYNGEE. The CDR3 DNA sequence: TGTGCCAGCAGCGTAGGGCCGGGGACTAGCGGGAGTCCGATCCGAGCGGTTCAAGAGACCCAGTACTTC. Translation gives CASSVGPGTSGSPIRAVQETQYF. Supplemented by reference TRBV9 and TRBJ2-5, the full variable domain reads DSGVTQTPKHLITATGQRVTLRCSPRSGDLSVYWYQQSLDQGLQFLIQYYNGEERAKGNILERFSAQQFPDLHSELNLSSLELGDSALYFCASSVGPGTSGSPIRAVQETQYFGPGTRLLVL.

By sample fraction, this clone is medium-sized. This chain joins TRBV5-4 and TRBJ1-2, with 10 bases matching TRBD1. V lost 3 bases and J lost 4; bases outside the gene matches: 6. CDR3 length equals 15 residues. Germline CDR1 and CDR2: SGHNT and YYREEE (reference sequence). The CDR3 protein is CASSSGGQGTYGYTF. The CDR3 coding sequence is TGTGCCAGCAGCTCCGGGGGACAGGGGACCTATGGCTACACCTTC.